The 27 T cell receptor beta chains below were found in one sample sequenced in a study of T cell repertoires in ileal Crohn's disease. The time point denotes: neoterminal ileum biopsy at postoperative endoscopy, about 6 months after surgery. Assay used: immunoSEQ multiplex PCR; TCRdb lists only in-frame clones, some missing. The repertoire consists of about 62,000 clones, with around 90% occurring once and the leading ten covering around 2.1%. Sample: ileal tissue. The source of these receptors is an adult with Crohn's disease.

The J gene is TRBJ2-7, the V gene TRBV5-8; the D gene is possibly TRBD1 (6 bases). There are 15 residues in the CDR3. Germline CDR1 reads SGHTS; CDR2 reads YDEGEE. V was clipped by 5 bases and J by 2 bases, with 17 bases between them. The CDR3 bases are TGTGCCAGCAGAGAGAAGACAGGCCCAACCTACGAGCAGTACGTC. This gives the protein CASREKTGPTYEQYV.

The V gene is TRBV4-3, the J gene TRBJ1-2, with unresolved D. The V gene's germline CDR1 is LGHNA and CDR2 YSLEER. The CDR3 has 15 amino acids. V lost 4 bases, J lost 2 bases, and 14 bases lay in between. The CDR3 region is CASSPGIVTNYGYTF. The CDR3 region has the DNA TGCGCCAGCAGCCCCGGTATTGTGACAAACTATGGCTACACCTTC.

The genes are TRBV11-2 and TRBJ1-2, with 9 bases identical to TRBD1. The CDR3 has 16 amino acids. Germline CDR1 reads SGHAT; CDR2 reads FQNNGV. V gave up 5 bases and J gave up 5 bases; unmatched junction bases: 12. In nucleotides, the CDR3 is TGTGCCAGCAGCCCCGGACAGGGGCGGTTAGGGTATGGCTACACCTTC. Translated: CASSPGQGRLGYGYTF. The full variable domain, its missing parts supplied by reference TRBV11-2 and TRBJ1-2, is EAGVAQSPRYKIIEKRQSVAFWCNPISGHATLYWYQQILGQGPKLLIQFQNNGVVDDSQLPKDRFSAERLKGVDSTLKIQPAKLEDSAVYLCASSPGQGRLGYGYTFGSGTRLTVV.

The chain uses TRBV2 and TRBJ2-3; 10 bases are a match to TRBD1. The germline gives CDR1 SNHLY, CDR2 FYNNEI. The junction had 4 bases not matched to a gene; V was cut back by 4 bases and J by 3 bases. The CDR3 sequence is 15 residues long. CDR3 loop: CASSARGQGTDTQYF. DNA of the CDR3: TGTGCCAGCAGTGCAAGGGGACAGGGGACAGATACGCAGTATTTT.

The genes are TRBV11-2 and TRBJ1-5; D gene ambiguous. The V end was cut by 5 bases, the J end by 11 bases, with 13 bases between. CDR1 SGHAT and CDR2 FQNNGV come from the germline V gene. The length of the CDR3 is 12 residues. The CDR3 is CASSTEAGSQHF. The DNA for the CDR3 is TGTGCCAGCAGCACAGAGGCGGGGTCCCAGCATTTT.

This sequence joins TRBV5-4 and TRBJ2-3; 9 positions match TRBD1. CDR1 is SGHNT and CDR2 is YYREEE in the germline V gene (reference sequence). The V and J ends lost 1 base and 3 bases, in that order; junction bases with no gene match: 3. The CDR3 consists of 15 residues. The chain's CDR3 is CASSLRGQGTDTQYF. The CDR3 nucleotides read TGTGCCAGCAGCTTGCGGGGACAGGGAACAGATACGCAGTATTTT.

The chain uses TRBV10-1 and TRBJ2-3, with 12 nucleotides matching TRBD2. The CDR3 runs to 14 residues. J lost 3 bases, V lost 10 bases, and 5 bases had no gene match. Germline V gene data show CDR1 as WNHNN and CDR2 as SYGVQD (reference sequence). The CDR3 loop is CATGLAGGTDTQYF. CDR3 nucleotide sequence: TGCGCCACCGGCCTAGCGGGGGGGACAGATACGCAGTATTTT.

V is TRBV29-1 and J is TRBJ1-2; D is undetermined. CDR3 length: 14 amino acids. V was cut by 1 base and J by 3 bases, with 12 bases left in between. CDR1 SQVTM and CDR2 ANQGSEA come from the germline V gene. The CDR3 DNA sequence: TGCAGCGTTGAAGGTGGTGCAGAGGACTATGGCTACACCTTC. Protein sequence: CSVEGGAEDYGYTF.

There are a few counts of this clone. The V gene is TRBV9, the J gene TRBJ1-2; possibly TRBD1 for D (5 bases). V lost 3 bases, J lost 6 bases, and 15 bases lay in between. Germline lookup yields CDR1 SGDLS and CDR2 YYNGEE. CDR3 size: 14 residues. This chain's CDR3 is CASSAGTRDHGYTF. In nucleotides, the CDR3 is TGTGCCAGCAGCGCGGGCACGCGGGACCATGGCTACACCTTC.

The chain uses TRBV5-6 and TRBJ2-3, with D possibly being TRBD1 (8 bases). The V and J ends lost 4 bases and 6 bases respectively, with 24 bases between them. The length of the CDR3 is 17 residues. Germline CDR1 SGHDT, CDR2 YYEEEE. The CDR3 reads CASSPRTGRGFLDTQYF. The CDR3 DNA is TGTGCCAGCAGCCCACGGACAGGGAGGGGGTTCTTGGATACGCAGTATTTT.

J is TRBJ1-4 and V is TRBV5-6, with a tentative D call TRBD1 (6 bases). Trimming took 2 bases from V and 5 from J, leaving 25 bases between them. The CDR3 length is 19 residues. Germline CDR1 SGHDT, CDR2 YYEEEE. Written as DNA, the CDR3 is TGTGCCAGCAGCTTTGGTTTCCGGGACATGGCGGAGGAAAATGAAAAACTGTTTTTT. This gives the protein CASSFGFRDMAEENEKLFF.

The chain combines TRBV6-6 with TRBJ1-2; no clear D gene. Germline CDR1 and CDR2: MNHNY and SVGAGI (reference sequence). The CDR3 is 13 residues long. With 6 bases removed from V and 2 bases from J, the gap between germline ends came to 10 bases. The DNA for the CDR3 is TGTGCCAGCAGCTCCCTAGGCAACTATGGCTACACCTTC. Translated: CASSSLGNYGYTF.

The genes are TRBV5-4 and TRBJ1-3; 10 bases agree with TRBD1. V shed 3 bases and J 1 base; nucleotides not matched to a gene: 10. The CDR3 covers 18 residues. Germline V gene sequence: CDR1 SGHNT, CDR2 YYREEE (reference sequence). The CDR3 nucleotides are TGTGCCAGCAGCTACCGGGACAGGGGTTACGTGTCTGGAAACACCATATATTTT. This translates into CASSYRDRGYVSGNTIYF.

The CDR3 region has the DNA TGTGCCAGCAAGACCTATTTACCGGGACAGAGTAACTATGGCTACACCTTC. This encodes CASKTYLPGQSNYGYTF. V is TRBV11-2 and J is TRBJ1-2, with 7 nucleotides matching TRBD1. The V gene's germline CDR1 is SGHAT and CDR2 FQNNGV. The CDR3 sequence is 17 residues long. The V gene end was trimmed by 7 bases and the J gene end by 1 base; junction bases not matched to a gene: 15.

This clone has only one observation. V is TRBV19 and J is TRBJ2-1; 7 nucleotides agree with TRBD1. Germline V gene data show CDR1 as LNHDA and CDR2 as SQIVND (reference sequence). The CDR3 spans 16 residues. The junction had 11 bases not matched to a gene; V was cut back by 6 bases and J by 3 bases. This CDR3 is CASRGVGTVDYNEQFF. The CDR3, as DNA: TGTGCCAGTAGGGGGGTAGGGACAGTTGACTACAATGAGCAGTTCTTC.

The chain couples TRBV7-2 to TRBJ2-7, with TRBD1 as a possible D gene (6 bases). This CDR3 has 14 amino acids. From germline, CDR1 is SGHTA and CDR2 FQGNSA. V was cut by 5 bases and J by 6 bases, with 17 bases left in between. The DNA of the CDR3 is TGTGCCAGCAGCCGGGGACACCCGGCGGGCGAGCAGTACTTC. Protein: CASSRGHPAGEQYF.

This sequence joins TRBV5-1 and TRBJ1-1; D ambiguous. Germline CDR1 and CDR2: SGHRS and YFSETQ. Trimming took 4 bases from V and 3 from J, leaving 10 bases between them. The CDR3 extends over 13 amino acids. CDR3 protein: CASSQSFDTEAFF. DNA of the CDR3: TGCGCCAGCAGCCAAAGCTTCGACACTGAAGCTTTCTTT.

V and J are TRBV5-1 and TRBJ2-1; D remains ambiguous. The germline V gene has CDR1 SGHRS and CDR2 YFSETQ. This CDR3 has 15 residues. Trimming stripped 0 bases from V and 0 bases from J, with 7 bases between. DNA for the CDR3: TGCGCCAGCAGCTTGGTAGAGAGCTCCTACAATGAGCAGTTCTTC. Its protein product is CASSLVESSYNEQFF.

V usage is TRBV19 and J usage is TRBJ1-1; 9 positions agree with TRBD1. The CDR3 consists of 14 residues. Unmatched junction bases numbered 9, after V lost 7 bases and J lost 6 bases. Germline CDR1 reads LNHDA; CDR2 reads SQIVND (reference sequence). CDR3 DNA: TGTGCCAGTATGTTACAGGGGGCTTATCCTGAAGCTTTCTTT. This translates into CASMLQGAYPEAFF.

Here the CDR3 reads CASSPEQGAKFYEQYF. In DNA, the CDR3 is TGTGCCAGCAGCCCAGAACAGGGGGCAAAATTCTACGAGCAGTACTTC. J is TRBJ2-7 and V is TRBV11-3; 9 bases agree with TRBD1. The CDR3 spans 16 residues. Trimming cost V 5 bases and J 3 bases; bases outside gene matches: 11. Germline-derived CDR1 and CDR2 are SGHNT and YENEEA.

This clone has a handful of counts. The chain carries TRBV4-1 and TRBJ1-1, with 8 bases fitting TRBD1. Germline assignment: CDR1 MGHRA and CDR2 YSYEKL. CDR3 length: 13 residues. V shed 3 bases and J 10 bases; nucleotides not matched to a gene: 7. CDR3 sequence reads: CASSQTRQGIAFF. For the CDR3, the DNA is TGCGCCAGCAGCCAGACCCGACAGGGGATAGCTTTCTTT.

The chain recombines TRBV19 with TRBJ2-7; 8 bases align to TRBD2. Germline CDR1 is LNHDA and CDR2 is SQIVND (reference sequence). The CDR3 length is 15 residues. V shed 1 base and J 0 bases; nucleotides not matched to a gene: 2. In DNA, the CDR3 is TGTGCCAGTAGTATAGGGAGCGGGAGCTCCTACGAGCAGTACTTC. Translating gives CASSIGSGSSYEQYF.

This sequence joins TRBV10-3 and TRBJ2-3, with 8 bases identical to TRBD2. The CDR3 runs 15 residues. The V gene's germline CDR1 is ENHRY and CDR2 SYGVKD. V shed 4 bases and J 2 bases; nucleotides not matched to a gene: 5. CDR3 protein: CAISVGTSSTDTQYF. The CDR3 DNA reads TGTGCCATCAGTGTAGGGACTAGTTCCACAGATACGCAGTATTTT.

V usage is TRBV28 and J usage is TRBJ1-6; D unresolved. The CDR3 totals 13 residues. V was pared by 1 base and J by 7 bases, with 5 bases between. CDR1 MDHEN and CDR2 SYDVKM come from the germline V gene. The CDR3 loop reads CASSLSQNSPLHF. The CDR3 region has the DNA TGTGCCAGCAGTTTATCACAAAATTCACCCCTCCACTTT. Complete variable domain (other parts from reference TRBV28 and TRBJ1-6): DVKVTQSSRYLVKRTGEKVFLECVQDMDHENMFWYRQDPGLGLRLIYFSYDVKMKEKGDIPEGYSVSREKKERFSLILESASTNQTSMYLCASSLSQNSPLHFGNGTRLTVT.

The CDR3 is CASSSRGTNEKLFF. The CDR3 DNA sequence: TGTGCCAGCAGCTCCCGCGGAACTAATGAAAAACTGTTTTTT. The chain has TRBV7-9 and TRBJ1-4; D is uncertain. The length of the CDR3 is 14 residues. V was shortened by 4 bases and J by 1 base, with 7 bases between the two germline ends. Looked up from germline, CDR1 is SEHNR and CDR2 is FQNEAQ (reference sequence).

V gene TRBV19 combines with J gene TRBJ1-6; 7 nucleotides agree with TRBD1. Trimming at V came to 4 bases and at J to 7 bases, leaving 7 bases not matched to a gene. The CDR3 has 15 amino acids. Germline values: CDR1 LNHDA, CDR2 SQIVND (reference sequence). The CDR3: CASSTQDRMNSPLHF. DNA of the CDR3: TGTGCCAGTAGTACTCAGGACAGGATGAATTCACCCCTCCACTTT.

The chain has TRBV15 and TRBJ1-2, with D maybe TRBD1 (5 bases). CDR1 is LNHNV and CDR2 is YYDKDF in the germline V gene (reference sequence). CDR3 length: 12 residues. V was pared by 2 bases and J by 8 bases, with 9 bases between. DNA for the CDR3: TGTGCCACCAGCAGACAAGACAGCGGCTACACCTTC. This sequence encodes CATSRQDSGYTF.